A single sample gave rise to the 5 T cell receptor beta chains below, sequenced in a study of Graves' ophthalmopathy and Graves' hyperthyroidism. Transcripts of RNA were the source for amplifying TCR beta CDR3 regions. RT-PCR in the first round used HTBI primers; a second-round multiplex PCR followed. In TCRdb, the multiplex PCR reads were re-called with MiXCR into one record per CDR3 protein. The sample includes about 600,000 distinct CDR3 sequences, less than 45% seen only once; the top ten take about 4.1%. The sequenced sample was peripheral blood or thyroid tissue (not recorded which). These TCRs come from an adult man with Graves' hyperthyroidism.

Written as DNA, the CDR3 is TGTGCCAGCAGCCCAGGGGGCGCTTTCTCCTACGAGCAGTACTTC. Translating gives CASSPGGAFSYEQYF. The chain links TRBV7-9 to TRBJ2-7, with 8 bases fitting TRBD1. Losses at the gene ends were 5 bases for V and 0 bases for J; bases not matched to a gene: 6. The CDR3 covers 15 residues. Germline V gives CDR1 SEHNR, CDR2 FQNEAQ (reference sequence).

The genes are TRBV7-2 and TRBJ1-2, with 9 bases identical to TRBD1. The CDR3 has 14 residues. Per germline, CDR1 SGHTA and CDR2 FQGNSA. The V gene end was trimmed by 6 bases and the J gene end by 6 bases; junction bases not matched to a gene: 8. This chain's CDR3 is CASSRPGQGDGYTF. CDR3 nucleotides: TGTGCCAGCAGTAGACCGGGACAGGGCGATGGCTACACCTTC.

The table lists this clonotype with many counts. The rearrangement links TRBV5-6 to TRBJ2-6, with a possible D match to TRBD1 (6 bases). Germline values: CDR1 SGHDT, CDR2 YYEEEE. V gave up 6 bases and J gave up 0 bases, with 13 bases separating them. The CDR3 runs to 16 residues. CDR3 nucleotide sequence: TGTGCCAGCATTAGACGCAGGGGCTCTGGGGCCAACGTCCTGACTTTC. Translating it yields CASIRRRGSGANVLTF.

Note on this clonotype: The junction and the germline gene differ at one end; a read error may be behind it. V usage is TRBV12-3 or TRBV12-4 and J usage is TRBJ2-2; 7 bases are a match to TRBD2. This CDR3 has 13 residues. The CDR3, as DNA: TGTGCCGGCAGTGCCTCGGGGGGCGGGGAGCTGTTTTTT. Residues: CAGSASGGGELFF.

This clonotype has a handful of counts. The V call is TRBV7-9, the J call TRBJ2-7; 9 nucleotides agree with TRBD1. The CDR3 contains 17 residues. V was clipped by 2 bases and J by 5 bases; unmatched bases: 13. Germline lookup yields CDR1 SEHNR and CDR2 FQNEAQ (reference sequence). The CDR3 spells CASSLPPTGQGLHEQYF. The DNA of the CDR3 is TGTGCCAGCAGCTTACCCCCCACGGGACAGGGCCTCCACGAGCAGTACTTC.